This TCR beta chain came from a study of identical twins. Study conclusions and caveats: Cross-sectional statistical analysis, not tracking of the same donors, underpinned the conclusions.

J gave up 8 bases and V 5 bases, and 12 bases lay outside the gene matches. CDR3 length equals 17 residues. Concerning this clonotype: No antigen is known for it.

TCRdb used MiXCR to reprocess the 5' RACE reads, holding one entry per CDR3 protein. The sample holds some 320,000 distinct CDR3 sequences; 12% are singletons and the top ten take approximately 7.5%. The same sample was also used in a study of yellow fever vaccine responses in identical twins. As reported in that work: The authors reported partly convergent, partly personalized vaccine responses in identical twins.

The TCR originated in a woman aged 18 to 35 in good health. This rearrangement joins TRBV12-3 or TRBV12-4 to TRBJ2-1; 13 positions agree with TRBD2. The specimen was CD8+ T cells sorted from blood. The CDR3 reads CASSGTRTSGSFYEQFF. The CDR3 DNA reads TGTGCCAGCAGTGGGACCCGGACTAGCGGGAGTTTTTATGAGCAGTTCTTC.